This T cell receptor beta chain is from a study of blood T cell repertoires in COVID-19. Study-wide context: From the United States, Italy and Spain came samples of acute and convalescent COVID-19. The cDNA or gDNA used as material had been derived from T cells, B-cell-depleted T cells, or PBMCs.

There are 14 residues in the CDR3. Germline CDR1 is KGHSH and CDR2 is LQKENI. Trimming shortened V by 5 bases and J by 7 bases, and 12 bases separated the two germline ends. Sequencing used immunoSEQ multiplex PCR; TCRdb keeps in-frame clones, though not all of them. The sample gives fewer than 95,000 clones, approximately 90% of which show up once; 27% is in the top ten. Sequencing was carried out using peripheral blood. The TCR comes from a man aged 50 to 59 with active or convalescent COVID-19. The genes are TRBV18 and TRBJ1-6, with D perhaps TRBD1 (5 bases). The CDR3 here is CASSSGQVNSPLHF. Here the CDR3 DNA reads TGTGCCAGCTCATCCGGACAAGTAAATTCACCCCTCCACTTT.